This T cell receptor beta chain came from a study of regulatory T cells in long-lasting Graves disease. Points from the study as a whole: The TCR repertoire of persistent Graves' patients was less diverse than that of newly diagnosed ones. Fewer public clonotypes were shared by new patients (approximately 1,000) than by persistent patients (2,741). Possibly, accuracy suffered from the small sample size.

There are 15 residues in the CDR3. J lost 3 bases, V lost 6 bases, and 11 bases had no gene match. Germline V gene data show CDR1 as LNHDA and CDR2 as SQIVND (reference sequence). In this sample, this clonotype turned up many times. Its specificity is unknown. Arm-PCR of CDR3 regions and iRepertoire HTBI primers were used to build TCR beta libraries. MiXCR was run by TCRdb on the multiplex PCR reads, yielding one entry per CDR3 protein. This table holds 380,000 or so distinct CDR3 sequences, under 20% found once. This sample's time point: newly diagnosed GD, antithyroid drugs for less than 3 months. The TCR library used RNA extracted from PBMCs. These data also formed part of another study, on T cells in Graves' hyperthyroidism and ophthalmopathy.

This material consisted of peripheral blood mononuclear cells (PBMCs), taken at new diagnosis, from a patient treated with antithyroid drugs. This clonotype was obtained from a young woman with Graves disease. The chain uses TRBV19 and TRBJ2-7; 7 positions match TRBD1. CDR3 amino acids: CASRLTPGQLYEQYF. For the CDR3, the DNA is TGTGCCAGTAGACTGACCCCGGGACAGCTCTACGAGCAGTACTTC.